Sequencing of this TCR beta chain was carried out in a study of blood T cells in healthy people across ages. This CDR3 has 13 residues. Germline V gene data show CDR1 as KGHSH and CDR2 as LQKENI. Total RNA amounts of at least 5 micrograms were extracted per sample. On this clonotype: A much larger clone is a single base away; this may be a read error.

A second PCR of about 7 to 11 cycles used a sample-barcoded 5' primer and a J-beta primer mix. A template-switch adaptor that had 12 random nucleotides put a tag on each cDNA molecule. Individual samples furnished no less than 2.5 million CDR3-containing paired-end reads apiece. Using its own MiXCR run on the 5' RACE reads, TCRdb lists one record per CDR3 protein. The sample records about 1,500,000 distinct CDR3 sequences, over 25% being singletons. The chain links TRBV18 to TRBJ2-5; D is ambiguous. This receptor was taken from a woman under 40 in good health. The sequenced sample was blood. The CDR3, as DNA: TGTGCCAGCTCACAAAGGCGTCAAGAGACCCGGTACTTC. It yields the protein CASSQRRQETRYF.